Each of the 27 T cell receptor beta chains below was sequenced from the same sample in a study of Graves' ophthalmopathy and Graves' hyperthyroidism. TCR beta CDR3 regions were amplified from RNA transcripts. Second-round multiplex PCR came after a first-round RT-PCR that employed HTBI primers. TCRdb independently ran MiXCR on the multiplex PCR reads; one entry per CDR3 protein. This sample yields 350,000 to 400,000 distinct CDR3 sequences, of which 18% are seen a single time; 1.6% belongs to the top ten. Specimen: peripheral blood. These receptors were obtained from a woman under 30 with Graves' ophthalmopathy.

This clonotype occurred many times. The chain uses TRBV7-9 and TRBJ2-7; 9 bases are a match to TRBD1. The V gene end was trimmed by 5 bases and the J gene end by 9 bases; junction bases not matched to a gene: 8. Germline V lookup: CDR1 SEHNR, CDR2 FQNEAQ (reference sequence). The length of the CDR3 is 13 residues. The CDR3 here is CASSPGQGLVQYF. DNA of the CDR3: TGTGCCAGCAGCCCGGGACAGGGTTTGGTGCAGTACTTC.

The V and J genes are TRBV6-1 and TRBJ1-1; weak D call: TRBD1 (5 bases). V gave up 7 bases and J gave up 1 base, with 10 bases separating them. Per the germline V gene, CDR1 is MNHNS and CDR2 is SASEGT. This CDR3 spans 13 amino acids. In nucleotides, the CDR3 is TGTGCCAGCACCGGACAATCGAACACTGAAGCTTTCTTT. This codes for CASTGQSNTEAFF.

The chain uses TRBV18 and TRBJ1-2; D is ambiguous. The V end lost 4 bases, the J end lost 8 bases, and 17 bases lay between the germline ends. This CDR3 spans 14 amino acids. Germline loops: CDR1 KGHSH, CDR2 LQKENI. Written as DNA, the CDR3 is TGTGCCAGCTCACAGTTGGCGGAGGCGCAGGGCTACACCTTC. This sequence encodes CASSQLAEAQGYTF.

This clonotype was seen many times. The V gene is TRBV4-1, the J gene TRBJ2-5; possible D gene TRBD1, 6 bases. The CDR3 is 20 residues long. V gave up 2 bases and J gave up 5 bases, with 30 bases separating them. Germline lookup yields CDR1 MGHRA and CDR2 YSYEKL. The CDR3, as DNA: TGCGCCAGCAGCCAATCCATGCTCGGGACACGAAGTCGTCCAAGGGAGACCCAGTACTTC. Its translation is CASSQSMLGTRSRPRETQYF.

The V gene is TRBV29-1, the J gene TRBJ2-5; D unclear. The CDR3 is 15 residues long. Trimming cost V 4 bases and J 3 bases, with 18 bases left between them. The germline gives CDR1 SQVTM, CDR2 ANQGSEA. For the CDR3, the DNA is TGCAGCGTTGCCAGCAGTAACGGGCCGAAAGAGACCCAGTACTTC. Its translation: CSVASSNGPKETQYF.

The sample holds many counts of this clonotype. The chain uses TRBV27 and TRBJ1-1; D is possibly TRBD1 (6 bases). V was pared by 3 bases and J by 6 bases, with 8 bases between. The CDR3 is 12 residues long. The germline gives CDR1 MNHEY, CDR2 SMNVEV (reference sequence). CDR3 nucleotide sequence: TGTGCCAGCAGTTTTACAGGGTCTGAAGCTTTCTTT. It is translated as CASSFTGSEAFF.

The sample holds many counts of this clonotype. This chain links TRBV7-2 with TRBJ2-7; D tentatively reads TRBD1 or TRBD2 (5 bases each). Trimming took 4 bases from V and 3 from J, leaving 13 bases between them. CDR1 and CDR2 (germline): SGHTA, FQGNSA. The CDR3 has 14 amino acids. This CDR3 is CASSYKRGSYEQYF. As DNA, the CDR3 is TGTGCCAGCAGCTATAAGAGGGGCAGCTACGAGCAGTACTTC.

This clonotype was seen repeatedly, ten times or more. The chain is built from TRBV7-2 and TRBJ2-3; D unresolved. In germline, CDR1 is SGHTA, CDR2 FQGNSA. This CDR3 region has 9 residues. Trimming removed 5 bases from V and 13 bases from J, with 7 bases in between. This chain's CDR3 is CASSPPEYF. Here the CDR3 DNA reads TGTGCCAGCAGCCCTCCCGAGTATTTT.

With regard to this clonotype: Given a much more abundant clone one base away, this may be a read error. The rearrangement uses TRBV30 and TRBJ1-2; 7 bases align to TRBD1. The CDR3 loop spans 19 amino acids. Germline CDR1 GTSNPN, CDR2 SVGIG (reference sequence). The CDR3: CVWSFRDRRLQLTNYGYTF. In DNA, the CDR3 is TGTGTCTGGAGTTTCCGGGACAGACGACTCCAACTTACTAACTATGGCTACACCTTC.

There are many counts of this clonotype. CDR3 in amino acids: CASSPASGGRGYEQYF. The CDR3 nucleotides are TGTGCCAGCAGCCCCGCCTCGGGGGGGCGCGGTTACGAGCAGTACTTC. This chain connects TRBV11-1 to TRBJ2-7; TRBD2 agrees at 8 bases. Germline V gene sequence: CDR1 SGHAT, CDR2 FQDESV (reference sequence). Trimming cost V 5 bases and J 4 bases; bases outside gene matches: 13. This CDR3 region has 16 residues. The variable domain in full, with the rest retrieved from reference TRBV11-1 and TRBJ2-7, is EAEVAQSPRYKITEKSQAVAFWCDPISGHATLYWYRQILGQGPELLVQFQDESVVDDSQLPKDRFSAERLKGVDSTLKIQPAELGDSAMYLCASSPASGGRGYEQYFGPGTRLTVT.

This clonotype was seen repeatedly, ten times or more. The chain links TRBV7-8 to TRBJ1-5, with TRBD1 as a possible D gene (5 bases). This CDR3 is 13 amino acids long. CDR1 SGHVS and CDR2 FQNEAQ come from the germline V gene. V was clipped by 6 bases and J by 3 bases, with 9 bases between them. The chain's CDR3 is CASRRDANQPQHF. CDR3 DNA: TGTGCCAGCAGGCGGGACGCCAATCAGCCCCAGCATTTT. The whole variable domain, remainder taken from reference TRBV7-8 and TRBJ1-5, is GAGVSQSPRYKVAKRGQDVALRCDPISGHVSLFWYQQALGQGPEFLTYFQNEAQLDKSGLPSDRFFAERPEGSVSTLKIQRTQQEDSAVYLCASRRDANQPQHFGDGTRLSIL.

This clonotype was seen many times. The chain has TRBV10-3 and TRBJ2-7; 8 bases are shared with TRBD2. Germline-derived CDR1 and CDR2 are ENHRY and SYGVKD. The V and J ends lost 6 bases and 0 bases, in that order; junction bases with no gene match: 7. The length of the CDR3 is 15 residues. The CDR3 sequence: CAISRAGESSYEQYF. DNA of the CDR3: TGTGCCATCAGCAGAGCGGGGGAGAGCTCCTACGAGCAGTACTTC.

This clonotype has ten or more counts. This sequence joins TRBV5-1 and TRBJ2-7, with D unresolved. Germline loops: CDR1 SGHRS, CDR2 YFSETQ. The V gene lost 4 bases and the J gene lost 4 bases, with 21 bases spanning the gap. The CDR3 runs 16 residues. CDR3 nucleotides: TGCGCCAGCAGCCCGGACCCGGGCAGGTCTTCGTACGAGCAGTACTTC. Translating gives CASSPDPGRSSYEQYF.

This clonotype was seen many times. The rearrangement links TRBV7-2 to TRBJ1-1; D remains ambiguous. CDR1 SGHTA and CDR2 FQGNSA come from the germline V gene. The CDR3 has 15 residues. V was clipped by 3 bases and J by 4 bases, with 15 bases between them. In DNA form, the CDR3 reads TGTGCCAGCAGCTTCTGGTTTACGGCGGGCACTGAAGCTTTCTTT. It is translated as CASSFWFTAGTEAFF. Full variable domain (rest looked up from reference TRBV7-2 and TRBJ1-1): GAGVSQSPSNKVTEKGKDVELRCDPISGHTALYWYRQSLGQGLEFLIYFQGNSAPDKSGLPSDRFSAERTGGSVSTLTIQRTQQEDSAVYLCASSFWFTAGTEAFFGQGTRLTVV.

Regarding this clonotype: This may be a read error, as it is one base from a much larger clone. The chain employs TRBV10-1 and TRBJ2-4; unclear D gene. The CDR3 is made up of 12 amino acids. Looked up from germline, CDR1 is WNHNN and CDR2 is SYGVQD (reference sequence). CDR3 in DNA: TGCGCCGGCAGTGACGGGAAAAACATTCAGTACTTC. Translation: CAGSDGKNIQYF.

This clonotype came up many times. The genes are TRBV12-3 or TRBV12-4 and TRBJ1-1, with D perhaps TRBD1 (6 bases). Trimming removed 4 bases from V and 1 base from J, with 13 bases in between. This CDR3 is 15 amino acids long. The CDR3 spells CASSSLRGPNTEAFF. DNA of the CDR3: TGTGCCAGCAGTTCACTCAGGGGCCCGAACACTGAAGCTTTCTTT.

This clonotype was seen at least ten times. V is TRBV9 and J is TRBJ1-5; D perhaps matches TRBD1 (5 bases). The ends were cut back, 3 bases at V and 2 bases at J, with 9 bases in the middle. In germline, CDR1 is SGDLS, CDR2 YYNGEE. The CDR3 is made up of 14 amino acids. The CDR3 DNA is TGTGCCAGCAGCGGGGGAGGGGGCAATCAGCCCCAGCATTTT. Its translation is CASSGGGGNQPQHF.

This clonotype was counted many times. V and J are TRBV19 and TRBJ2-7; weak D call: TRBD1 (5 bases). CDR3 size: 13 residues. CDR1 and CDR2 (germline): LNHDA, SQIVND (reference sequence). The V and J ends lost 3 bases and 3 bases respectively, with 9 bases between them. CDR3 DNA: TGTGCCAGTAGTATTCCCCAGGGCTACGAGCAGTACTTC. It codes for CASSIPQGYEQYF.

In this sample, this clonotype turned up many times. This chain joins TRBV9 and TRBJ2-7, with 7 bases fitting TRBD1. V dropped 0 bases and J dropped 3; count of bases not matched to a gene: 3. Germline CDR1 reads SGDLS; CDR2 reads YYNGEE. This CDR3 is built from 14 residues. Written as DNA, the CDR3 is TGTGCCAGCAGCGTAGCGGGGACAGACTACGAGCAGTACTTC. Translation gives CASSVAGTDYEQYF.

This chain links TRBV6-1 with TRBJ1-2; the D is unclear. Deletions cut 7 bases from V and 5 bases from J, with 14 bases between. From germline, CDR1 is MNHNS and CDR2 SASEGT. CDR3 size: 13 residues. CDR3 bases: TGTGCCAGCAAATCGGGCCTGGGGTATGGCTACACCTTC. Translated: CASKSGLGYGYTF.

The V and J genes are TRBV12-3 or TRBV12-4 and TRBJ1-5; TRBD1 aligns across 8 bases. Germline trimming cut 2 bases from V and 3 bases from J; bases unmatched to any gene: 3. The CDR3 has 15 amino acids. The CDR3 loop is CASSLWTGNNQPQHF. CDR3 nucleotide sequence: TGTGCCAGCAGTTTATGGACAGGGAACAATCAGCCCCAGCATTTT.

This clonotype was detected many times. The chain uses TRBV12-3 or TRBV12-4 and TRBJ1-5; perhaps TRBD1 as D (5 bases). Trimming cost V 1 base and J 1 base, with 8 bases left between them. CDR3 size: 15 residues. The CDR3 region is CASSLDGGSNQPQHF. CDR3 coding DNA: TGTGCCAGCAGTTTAGATGGGGGAAGCAATCAGCCCCAGCATTTT.

This clonotype was counted at least ten times. This chain uses TRBV12-3 or TRBV12-4 with TRBJ1-1; unclear D gene. The CDR3 is 15 amino acids. Trimming took off 6 bases at V and 6 bases at J, with 20 bases between the two ends. Here the CDR3 reads CASSLRPAVGSEAFF. As DNA, the CDR3 is TGTGCCAGCAGCCTACGCCCGGCTGTTGGGTCTGAAGCTTTCTTT.

This clonotype has at least ten counts. This chain uses TRBV20-1 with TRBJ1-2; D uncertain. Between the trimmed V and J ends, which lost 3 bases and 6 bases, there was a span of 5 bases. CDR1 and CDR2 from the germline V gene are DFQATT and SNEGSKA (reference sequence). This CDR3 is built from 10 residues. CDR3 amino acids: CSASSDGYTF. The CDR3 nucleotides read TGCAGTGCTAGCTCGGATGGCTACACCTTC.

Many counts were recorded for this clonotype. The chain recombines TRBV11-2 with TRBJ2-2; unclear D gene. V lost 2 bases and J 6 bases, leaving 7 bases between the germline ends. This CDR3 spans 13 amino acids. Germline V lookup: CDR1 SGHAT, CDR2 FQNNGV. The CDR3 spells CASSLLIPGELFF. The CDR3 DNA follows: TGTGCCAGCAGCTTATTAATCCCCGGGGAGCTGTTTTTT.

At least ten counts were recorded for this clonotype. V gene TRBV7-2 combines with J gene TRBJ2-2, with TRBD1 matching over 7 bases. There are 15 residues in the CDR3. With 3 bases clipped from V and 4 bases from J, the junction kept 5 bases outside the gene matches. Germline CDR1 SGHTA, CDR2 FQGNSA. Written as DNA, the CDR3 is TGTGCCAGCAGCTTTCCAGGGGGTATCACCGGGGAGCTGTTTTTT. Translating gives CASSFPGGITGELFF.

The sample holds many counts of this clonotype. The J gene is TRBJ2-5, the V gene TRBV12-3 or TRBV12-4; 9 bases agree with TRBD1. The length of the CDR3 is 14 residues. The V gene end was trimmed by 6 bases and the J gene end by 4 bases; junction bases not matched to a gene: 6. The CDR3 nucleotides read TGTGCCAGCAGACCCGGGACAGGGATAGAGACCCAGTACTTC. Translated: CASRPGTGIETQYF.